This T cell receptor beta chain was observed in a study of metastatic and nonmetastatic thyroid tumors. There were no patients who had received any treatment before thyroid surgery. MiXCR re-clonotyped the PCR reads for TCRdb. The table includes approximately 90,000 clones, 9.5% to 15% detected once. This CDR3 is built from 12 residues. V was shortened by 3 bases and J by 3 bases, with 4 bases between the two germline ends. Germline V gene data show CDR1 as MDHEN and CDR2 as SYDVKM. This clone was detected many times. This receptor was obtained from a female donor with papillary thyroid cancer or a benign thyroid nodule (not recorded which). Some clones in this sample may be carry-over from other donors' samples. The material sequenced was blood. The V call is TRBV28, the J call TRBJ2-3, with D unclear. The chain's CDR3 is CASSLTTDTQYF. In nucleotides, the CDR3 is TGTGCCAGCAGTTTGACAACAGATACGCAGTATTTT.